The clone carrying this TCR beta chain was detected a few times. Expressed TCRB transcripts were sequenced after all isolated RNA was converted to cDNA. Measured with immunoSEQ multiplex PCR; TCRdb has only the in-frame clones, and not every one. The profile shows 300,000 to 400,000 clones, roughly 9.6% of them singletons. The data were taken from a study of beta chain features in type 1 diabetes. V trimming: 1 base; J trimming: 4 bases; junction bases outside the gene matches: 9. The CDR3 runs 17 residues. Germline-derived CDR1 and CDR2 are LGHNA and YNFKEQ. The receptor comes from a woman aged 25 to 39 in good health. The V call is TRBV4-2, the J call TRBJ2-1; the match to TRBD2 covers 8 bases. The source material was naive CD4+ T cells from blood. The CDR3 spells CASSQAFVGLAYNEQFF. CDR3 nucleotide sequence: TGTGCCAGCAGCCAAGCGTTCGTAGGACTAGCTTACAATGAGCAGTTCTTC.